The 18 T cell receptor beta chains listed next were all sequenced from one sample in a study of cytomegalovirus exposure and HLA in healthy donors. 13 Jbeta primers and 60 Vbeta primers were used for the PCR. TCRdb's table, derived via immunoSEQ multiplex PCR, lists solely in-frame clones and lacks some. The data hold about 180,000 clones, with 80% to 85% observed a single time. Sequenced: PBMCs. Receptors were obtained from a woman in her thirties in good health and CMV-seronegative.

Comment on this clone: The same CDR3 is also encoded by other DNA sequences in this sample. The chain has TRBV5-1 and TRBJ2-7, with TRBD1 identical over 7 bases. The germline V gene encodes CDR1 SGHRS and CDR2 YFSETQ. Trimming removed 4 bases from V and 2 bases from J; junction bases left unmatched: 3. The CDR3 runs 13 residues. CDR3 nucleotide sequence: TGCGCCAGCAGCGGGGGACAGACCTACGAGCAGTACTTC. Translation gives CASSGGQTYEQYF.

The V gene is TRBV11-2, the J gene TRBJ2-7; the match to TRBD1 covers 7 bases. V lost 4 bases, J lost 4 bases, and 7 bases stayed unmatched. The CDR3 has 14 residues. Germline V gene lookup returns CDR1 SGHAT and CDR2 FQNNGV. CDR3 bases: TGTGCCAGCAGCTCATTCAGGGGGTGGTACGAGCAGTACTTC. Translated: CASSSFRGWYEQYF.

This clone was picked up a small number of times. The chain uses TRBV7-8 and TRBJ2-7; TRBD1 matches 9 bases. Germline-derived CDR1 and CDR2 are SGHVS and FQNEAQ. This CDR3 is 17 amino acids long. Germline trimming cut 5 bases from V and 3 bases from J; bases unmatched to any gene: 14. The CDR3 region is CASSRAATGTGSYEQYF. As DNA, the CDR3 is TGTGCCAGCAGCCGCGCCGCTACCGGGACAGGGAGCTACGAGCAGTACTTC. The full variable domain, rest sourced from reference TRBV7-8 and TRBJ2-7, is GAGVSQSPRYKVAKRGQDVALRCDPISGHVSLFWYQQALGQGPEFLTYFQNEAQLDKSGLPSDRFFAERPEGSVSTLKIQRTQQEDSAVYLCASSRAATGTGSYEQYFGPGTRLTVT.

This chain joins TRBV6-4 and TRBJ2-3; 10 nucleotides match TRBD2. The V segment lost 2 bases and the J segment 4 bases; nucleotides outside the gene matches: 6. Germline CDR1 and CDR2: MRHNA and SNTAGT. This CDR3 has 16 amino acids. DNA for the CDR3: TGTGCCAGCAGTGACCAGGCTAGCGGGAGTTCAGATACGCAGTATTTT. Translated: CASSDQASGSSDTQYF.

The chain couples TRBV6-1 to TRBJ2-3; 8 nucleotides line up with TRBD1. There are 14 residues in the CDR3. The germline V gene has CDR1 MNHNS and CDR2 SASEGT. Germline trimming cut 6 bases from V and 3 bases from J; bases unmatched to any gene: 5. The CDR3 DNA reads TGTGCCAGCAGAGACAGGGGTCGGACAGATACGCAGTATTTT. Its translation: CASRDRGRTDTQYF.

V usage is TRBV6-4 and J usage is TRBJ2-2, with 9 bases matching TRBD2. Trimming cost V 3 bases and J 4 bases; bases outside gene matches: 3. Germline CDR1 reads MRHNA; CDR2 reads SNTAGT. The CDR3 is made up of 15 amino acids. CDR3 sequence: CASSETSGRTGELFF. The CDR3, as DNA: TGTGCCAGCAGTGAGACTAGCGGACGCACCGGGGAGCTGTTTTTT.

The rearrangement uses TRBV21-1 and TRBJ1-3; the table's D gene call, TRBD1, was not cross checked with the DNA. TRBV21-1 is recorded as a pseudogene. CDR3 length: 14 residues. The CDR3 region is CASSKATGGNTIYF. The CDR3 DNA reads TGTGCCAGCAGCAAGGCGACAGGGGGAAACACCATATATTTT.

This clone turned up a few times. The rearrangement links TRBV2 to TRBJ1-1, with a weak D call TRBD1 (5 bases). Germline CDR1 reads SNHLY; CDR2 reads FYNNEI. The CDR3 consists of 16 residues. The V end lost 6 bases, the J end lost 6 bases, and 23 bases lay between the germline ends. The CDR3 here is CASSADNPLAVPEAFF. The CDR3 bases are TGTGCCAGCAGCGCGGACAACCCTCTCGCCGTCCCTGAAGCTTTCTTT. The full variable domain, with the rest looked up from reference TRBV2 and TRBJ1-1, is EPEVTQTPSHQVTQMGQEVILRCVPISNHLYFYWYRQILGQKVEFLVSFYNNEISEKSEIFDDQFSVERPDGSNFTLKIRSTKLEDSAMYFCASSADNPLAVPEAFFGQGTRLTVV.

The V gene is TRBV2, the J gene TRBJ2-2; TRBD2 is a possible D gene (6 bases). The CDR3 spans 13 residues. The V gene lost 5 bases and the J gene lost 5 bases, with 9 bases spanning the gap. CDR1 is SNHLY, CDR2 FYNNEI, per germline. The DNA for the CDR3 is TGTGCCAGCAGTTACAGCGGGACCGGGGAGCTGTTTTTT. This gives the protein CASSYSGTGELFF.

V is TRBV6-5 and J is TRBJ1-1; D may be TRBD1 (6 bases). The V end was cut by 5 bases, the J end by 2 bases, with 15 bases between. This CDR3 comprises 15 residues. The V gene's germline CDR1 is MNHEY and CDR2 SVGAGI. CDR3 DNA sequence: TGTGCCAGCAGTACGGTGGGGGGGGGCAACACTGAAGCTTTCTTT. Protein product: CASSTVGGGNTEAFF.

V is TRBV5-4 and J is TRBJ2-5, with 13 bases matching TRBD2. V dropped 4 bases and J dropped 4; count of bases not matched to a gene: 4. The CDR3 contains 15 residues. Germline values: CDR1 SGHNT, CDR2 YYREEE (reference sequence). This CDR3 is CASSIRTSGGETQYF. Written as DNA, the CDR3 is TGTGCCAGCAGCATCCGGACTAGCGGGGGAGAGACCCAGTACTTC.

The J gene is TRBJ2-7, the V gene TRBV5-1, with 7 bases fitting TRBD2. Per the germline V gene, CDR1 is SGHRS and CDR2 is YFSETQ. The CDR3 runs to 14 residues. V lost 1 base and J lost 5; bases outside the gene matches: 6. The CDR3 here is CASSLRQGGDEQYF. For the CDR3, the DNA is TGCGCCAGCAGCTTGCGCCAGGGAGGGGACGAGCAGTACTTC.

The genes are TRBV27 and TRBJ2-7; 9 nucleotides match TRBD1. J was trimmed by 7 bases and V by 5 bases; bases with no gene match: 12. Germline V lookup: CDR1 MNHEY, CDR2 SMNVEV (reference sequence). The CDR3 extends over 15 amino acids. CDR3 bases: TGTGCCAGCAGTCTGAGGACAGGGGTAGGGCAAGAGCAGTACTTC. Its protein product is CASSLRTGVGQEQYF.

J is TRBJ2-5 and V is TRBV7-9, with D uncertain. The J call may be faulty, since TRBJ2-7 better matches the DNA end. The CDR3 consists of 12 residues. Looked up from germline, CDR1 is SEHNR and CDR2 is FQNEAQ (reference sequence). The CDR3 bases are TGTGCCAGCAGCTTAGCGCGACACGAGCAGTACTTC. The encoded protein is CASSLARHEQYF.

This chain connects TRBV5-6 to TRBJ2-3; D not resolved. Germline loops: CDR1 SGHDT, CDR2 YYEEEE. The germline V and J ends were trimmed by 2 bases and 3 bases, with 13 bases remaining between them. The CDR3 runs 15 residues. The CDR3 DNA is TGTGCCAGCAGCTTTCCTAATCTTCGAACAGATACGCAGTATTTT. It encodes CASSFPNLRTDTQYF. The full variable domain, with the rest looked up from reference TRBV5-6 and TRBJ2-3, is DAGVTQSPTHLIKTRGQQVTLRCSPKSGHDTVSWYQQALGQGPQFIFQYYEEEERQRGNFPDRFSGHQFPNYSSELNVNALLLGDSALYLCASSFPNLRTDTQYFGPGTRLTVL.

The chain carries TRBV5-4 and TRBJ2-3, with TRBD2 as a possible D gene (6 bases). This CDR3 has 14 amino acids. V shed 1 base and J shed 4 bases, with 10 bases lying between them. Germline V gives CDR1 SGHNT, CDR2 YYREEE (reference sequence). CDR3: CASSLKTGADTQYF. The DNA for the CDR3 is TGTGCCAGCAGCTTGAAAACGGGGGCAGATACGCAGTATTTT.

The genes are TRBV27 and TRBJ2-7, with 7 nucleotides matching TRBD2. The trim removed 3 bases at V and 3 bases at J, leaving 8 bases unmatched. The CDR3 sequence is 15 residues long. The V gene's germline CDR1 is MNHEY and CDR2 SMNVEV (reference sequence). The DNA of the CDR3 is TGTGCCAGCAGTTTGTATGCGGGAGCTATCTACGAGCAGTACTTC. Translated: CASSLYAGAIYEQYF.

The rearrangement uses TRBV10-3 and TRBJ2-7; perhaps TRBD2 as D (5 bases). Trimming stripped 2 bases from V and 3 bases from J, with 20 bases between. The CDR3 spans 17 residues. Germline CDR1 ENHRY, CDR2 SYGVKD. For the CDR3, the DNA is TGTGCCATCAGTGAGATGTCAGGACTCAAGAATTACTACGAGCAGTACTTC. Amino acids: CAISEMSGLKNYYEQYF.